This is a list of T cell receptor beta chains from one sample in a study of technical replicates of blood from a handful of donors. The data were produced by immunoSEQ multiplex PCR, yet TCRdb's version contains in-frame clones alone and is incomplete. This table has 75,000 or so clones, approximately 95% appearing once. Sequenced: T cells isolated from PBMCs. The receptors come from a human donor in good health. The CDR3 runs from the conserved cysteine through the conserved F or W. D genes are given only for firm matches. Clone size is stated in some rows and not others, as once, few, many or a class when expanded.

J: TRBJ2-5; length: 14; size: -; V: TRBV6-5; D: TRBD1; CDR3: CASSPTGGRQTQYF; DNA: TGTGCCAGCAGCCCGACAGGGGGCAGGCAGACCCAGTACTTC
J: TRBJ2-7; length: 13; size: -; V: TRBV6-1; D: -; CDR3: CASSALGEYEQYF; DNA: TGTGCCAGCAGTGCGCTCGGGGAATACGAGCAGTACTTC
J: TRBJ1-1; length: 14; size: -; V: TRBV11-2; D: TRBD1; CDR3: CASSFTGVGAEAFF; DNA: TGTGCCAGCAGCTTTACAGGGGTTGGGGCTGAAGCTTTCTTT
J: TRBJ2-7; length: 15; size: -; V: TRBV4-1; D: TRBD1; CDR3: CASSQAPGGRGEQYF; DNA: TGCGCCAGCAGCCAAGCCCCAGGGGGAAGAGGAGAGCAGTACTTC
J: TRBJ1-1; length: 12; size: few; V: TRBV19; D: TRBD1; CDR3: CASRQGLTEAFF; DNA: TGTGCCAGTAGACAGGGGCTGACTGAAGCTTTCTTT
J: TRBJ1-3; length: 17; size: -; V: TRBV15; D: TRBD1; CDR3: CATSRKAGQGSGNTIYF; DNA: TGTGCCACCAGCAGAAAAGCGGGACAGGGTTCTGGAAACACCATATATTTT
J: TRBJ2-2; length: 13; size: -; V: TRBV5-5; D: -; CDR3: CASTGPNTGELFF; DNA: TGTGCCAGCACAGGTCCGAACACCGGGGAGCTGTTTTTT
J: TRBJ1-2; length: 12; size: -; V: TRBV19; D: -; CDR3: CATIGENYGYTF; DNA: TGTGCCACGATCGGGGAGAACTATGGCTACACCTTC
J: TRBJ2-3; length: 16; size: -; V: TRBV7-2; D: TRBD2; CDR3: CASIGGLAFLGDTQYF; DNA: TGTGCCAGCATCGGAGGACTAGCCTTCCTTGGAGATACGCAGTATTTT
J: TRBJ2-7; length: 14; size: -; V: TRBV6-1; D: TRBD1; CDR3: CASRIGTGGDEQYF; DNA: TGTGCCAGCAGGATAGGGACAGGAGGGGACGAGCAGTACTTC
J: TRBJ2-2; length: 16; size: -; V: TRBV7-2; D: TRBD1; CDR3: CASRRGTGPNTGELFF; DNA: TGTGCCAGCAGAAGGGGGACAGGGCCGAACACCGGGGAGCTGTTTTTT
J: TRBJ2-1; length: 19; size: -; V: TRBV5-1; D: -; CDR3: CASSLESPIRASRYNEQFF; DNA: TGCGCCAGCAGCTTGGAAAGTCCCATCCGGGCTAGCCGTTACAATGAGCAGTTCTTC
J: TRBJ1-1; length: 15; size: -; V: TRBV4-2; D: TRBD1; CDR3: CASSQATGMNTEAFF; DNA: TGTGCCAGCAGCCAGGCGACAGGGATGAACACTGAAGCTTTCTTT
J: TRBJ1-1; length: 17; size: -; V: TRBV9; D: TRBD1; CDR3: CASSVDDRALKNTEAFF; DNA: TGTGCCAGCAGCGTAGACGACAGGGCACTAAAGAACACTGAAGCTTTCTTT
J: TRBJ1-2; length: 17; size: -; V: TRBV14; D: TRBD1; CDR3: CASSRRIGQGGDYGYTF; DNA: TGTGCCAGCAGCCGCAGAATAGGACAGGGAGGGGACTATGGCTACACCTTC
J: TRBJ1-5; length: 14; size: -; V: TRBV4-1; D: -; CDR3: CASSQFDSDQPQHF; DNA: TGCGCCAGCAGCCAATTTGACAGTGATCAGCCCCAGCATTTT
J: TRBJ2-7; length: 14; size: -; V: TRBV30; D: -; CDR3: CAWSEGAGAYEQYF; DNA: TGTGCCTGGAGTGAGGGCGCAGGGGCCTACGAGCAGTACTTC
J: TRBJ2-2; length: 14; size: -; V: TRBV6-1; D: -; CDR3: CASTRGRDTGELFF; DNA: TGTGCCAGCACCAGGGGCCGGGACACCGGGGAGCTGTTTTTT
J: TRBJ1-2; length: 15; size: -; V: TRBV27; D: TRBD1; CDR3: CASRDEAGGRYGYTF; DNA: TGTGCCAGCAGGGACGAGGCAGGGGGTAGATATGGCTACACCTTC
J: TRBJ2-1; length: 15; size: -; V: TRBV19; D: TRBD1; CDR3: CASSRGQSSYNEQFF; DNA: TGTGCCAGTAGTCGGGGACAGAGCTCCTACAATGAGCAGTTCTTC